The 10 T cell receptor beta chains listed next were all sequenced from one sample in a study of tumor-infiltrating lymphocytes in primary liver carcinoma. Joint extraction of RNA and DNA used about 17-31 mg of bulk tissue that was unsorted. The input was roughly 0.5 ug total RNA; TCR beta cDNA was made from it with a constant-region primer. What produced the TCR beta libraries was three nested multiplex PCR rounds using slightly modified ARM-PCR. With TRBV1-TRBV30 forward primers and a C-beta reverse primer, the first two PCR rounds were run for approximately 10 cycles each. Each CDR3 protein gets one entry after TCRdb re-called the multiplex PCR reads with MiXCR. The sample has 85,000 to 100,000 distinct CDR3 sequences; 68% are singletons. The sample was tumor-adjacent normal liver tissue. These receptor sequences come from a man between 35 and 55 years old with primary liver carcinoma and hepatitis B virus infection.

This clonotype has ten or more counts. The V and J genes are TRBV5-4 and TRBJ2-2; TRBD1 matches at 7 bases. From germline, CDR1 is SGHNT and CDR2 YYREEE (reference sequence). The CDR3 consists of 15 residues. The junction had 6 bases not matched to a gene; V was cut back by 3 bases and J by 4 bases. CDR3 coding DNA: TGTGCCAGCAGCTGGGACAGAGATGCCACCGGGGAGCTGTTTTTT. This translates into CASSWDRDATGELFF.

A few counts support this clonotype. At one end, the junction sequence differs from germline, possibly due to a read error. The CDR3 coding sequence is TGTGCCAACAGCTTTCGCCCCTCAAGCGGGTTAAGCTCCTACGAGCAGTATTTC. Protein sequence: CANSFRPSSGLSSYEQYF. The rearrangement joins TRBV11-1 to TRBJ2-7; D is possibly TRBD2 (6 bases). The CDR3 extends over 18 amino acids. Germline V gives CDR1 SGHAT, CDR2 FQDESV (reference sequence).

This clonotype was seen at least ten times. The V and J genes are TRBV6-5 and TRBJ2-7; D is uncertain. The V end was cut by 0 bases, the J end by 5 bases, with 8 bases between. Germline values: CDR1 MNHEY, CDR2 SVGAGI. The CDR3 totals 13 residues. CDR3 sequence (DNA): TGTGCCAGCAGTTACTCGAAGGGCCACGAGCAGTACTTC. This sequence encodes CASSYSKGHEQYF.

This clonotype has just a few counts. This could be a read error, since a much larger clone is one nucleotide away. The chain uses TRBV11-2 and TRBJ2-3, with D perhaps TRBD1 or TRBD2 (5 bases each). Germline V gene sequence: CDR1 SGHAT, CDR2 FQNNGV. This CDR3 has 14 residues. V gave up 6 bases and J gave up 4 bases, with 14 bases separating them. The CDR3: CASSPRLGADTQYF. The CDR3 coding sequence is TGTGCCAGCAGTCCGCGACTGGGGGCAGATACGCAGTATTTT.

This clonotype occurred many times. The CDR3 DNA is TGTGCCAGCAGTCAATCCACGGGACAGGCGGATACCTACGAGCAGTACTTC. This gives the protein CASSQSTGQADTYEQYF. The chain uses TRBV6-5 and TRBJ2-7; TRBD1 agrees at 8 bases. CDR1 and CDR2 (germline): MNHEY, SVGAGI. The length of the CDR3 is 17 residues. J gave up 2 bases and V 5 bases, and 14 bases lay outside the gene matches.

Worth noting for this clonotype: Since no conserved phenylalanine or tryptophan closes the CDR3, a read error is the likely cause. The CDR3 DNA reads TGTGCCAGCAGCTCGGGACAGTATTATGGTTACACCCTC. Its translation is CASSSGQYYGYTL. The chain couples TRBV11-1 to TRBJ1-2; the match to TRBD1 covers 7 bases. Per the germline V gene, CDR1 is SGHAT and CDR2 is FQDESV (reference sequence). This CDR3 is 13 amino acids long.

A note on this clonotype: At one end, the junction sequence differs from germline, possibly due to a read error. The rearrangement joins TRBV28 to TRBJ2-1; 7 nucleotides agree with TRBD2. The germline CDR1 and CDR2 sequences are MDHEN and SYDVKM. The CDR3 consists of 15 residues. DNA of the CDR3: TGTGCCAGCAGTTCGCGAGCGGGAAGCTACAATGAGCAGTCCTTC. Translating gives CASSSRAGSYNEQSF.

The chain couples TRBV5-1 to TRBJ2-4, with 7 positions matching TRBD1. CDR3 length equals 13 residues. The V gene end was trimmed by 0 bases and the J gene end by 9 bases; junction bases not matched to a gene: 3. Germline V gene data show CDR1 as SGHRS and CDR2 as YFSETQ. The CDR3 coding sequence is TGCGCCAGCAGCTTGGGACAGGGTAGCATTCAGTACTTC. It translates to CASSLGQGSIQYF.

This clonotype was found once. V is TRBV11-2 and J is TRBJ2-5, with 7 positions matching TRBD1. V trimming: 9 bases; J trimming: 4 bases; junction bases outside the gene matches: 14. Germline V gives CDR1 SGHAT, CDR2 FQNNGV. The length of the CDR3 is 15 residues. CDR3 sequence reads: CASSEQGTARETQYF. The CDR3 DNA sequence: TGTGCCAGTAGCGAACAAGGGACAGCCAGAGAGACCCAGTACTTC.

Ten or more counts support this clonotype. The CDR3 sequence: CASRVLAGVTDTQYF. The DNA of the CDR3 is TGTGCCAGCAGGGTACTAGCGGGAGTCACAGATACGCAGTATTTT. This chain connects TRBV6-5 to TRBJ2-3, with 11 bases aligning to TRBD2. V was clipped by 6 bases and J by 2 bases; unmatched bases: 4. Germline CDR1 is MNHEY and CDR2 is SVGAGI. The CDR3 totals 15 residues.